The 18 T cell receptor beta chains reported below all come from one sample, sequenced in a study of early T cells in non-severe SARS-CoV-2 infection. TCRdb processed the 5' RACE reads anew with MiXCR; each CDR3 protein has one entry. Of tens of thousands of distinct CDR3 sequences in the sample, 5.7% were seen once. This specimen was whole blood, taken at baseline. Receptor source: an adult who was a healthcare worker with PCR-confirmed SARS-CoV-2 infection or an uninfected control (not recorded which).

This clonotype has at least ten counts. The V gene is TRBV30, the J gene TRBJ1-1, with D perhaps TRBD1 (6 bases). Germline CDR1 reads GTSNPN; CDR2 reads SVGIG (reference sequence). The CDR3 covers 13 residues. V dropped 3 bases and J dropped 1 base, with 9 bases sitting between them. CDR3 sequence: CAWSWTENTEAFF. CDR3 coding DNA: TGTGCCTGGAGCTGGACAGAGAACACTGAAGCTTTCTTT. Full variable domain (rest looked up from reference TRBV30 and TRBJ1-1): SQTIHQWPATLVQPVGSPLSLECTVEGTSNPNLYWYRQAAGRGLQLLFYSVGIGQISSEVPQNLSASRPQDRQFILSSKKLLLSDSGFYLCAWSWTENTEAFFGQGTRLTVV.

This clonotype has at least ten counts. V gene TRBV15 combines with J gene TRBJ1-6; TRBD1 might be the D (5 bases). CDR1 LNHNV and CDR2 YYDKDF come from the germline V gene (reference sequence). Trimming stripped 0 bases from V and 10 bases from J, with 10 bases between. There are 14 residues in the CDR3. The CDR3 DNA reads as TGTGCCACCAGCAGAGATTGGGGGGAATCACCCCTCCACTTT. It is translated as CATSRDWGESPLHF.

In this sample, this clonotype turned up a few times. This sequence joins TRBV5-1 and TRBJ2-1, with D maybe TRBD1 (6 bases). Trimming removed 1 base at V and 5 bases at J, with 16 bases between. The CDR3 is 16 residues long. Germline V gene lookup returns CDR1 SGHRS and CDR2 YFSETQ. CDR3: CASSLISGAGDNEQFF. CDR3 bases: TGCGCCAGCAGCTTGATATCAGGGGCAGGGGACAATGAGCAGTTCTTC.

This clonotype showed up many times. The chain carries TRBV20-1 and TRBJ2-3; 7 positions agree with TRBD2. The CDR3 contains 15 residues. Germline V lookup: CDR1 DFQATT, CDR2 SNEGSKA (reference sequence). V dropped 3 bases and J dropped 0; count of bases not matched to a gene: 6. The chain's CDR3 is CSASLAETSTDTQYF. The CDR3, as DNA: TGCAGTGCTAGCCTAGCGGAGACTAGCACAGATACGCAGTATTTT.

This clonotype was seen more than once but under ten times. The chain is built from TRBV10-3 and TRBJ2-7, with D possibly matching TRBD2 (6 bases). V lost 3 bases, J lost 6 bases, and 15 bases lay in between. CDR1 ENHRY and CDR2 SYGVKD come from the germline V gene. The CDR3 is 14 residues long. The CDR3, as DNA: TGTGCCATCAGTGAACGGAGGGATCTTGGCGAGCAGTACTTC. It is translated as CAISERRDLGEQYF.

The chain links TRBV7-3 to TRBJ2-2; D is ambiguous. V shed 5 bases and J shed 2 bases, with 0 bases lying between them. Per germline, CDR1 SGHTA and CDR2 FQGTGA. The CDR3 extends over 11 amino acids. CDR3 loop: CASSNTGELFF. The CDR3 bases are TGTGCCAGCAGCAACACCGGGGAGCTGTTTTTT.

This clonotype was recorded at least ten times. V usage is TRBV28 and J usage is TRBJ2-5, with TRBD2 matching 12 bases. Germline V CDR1 and CDR2: MDHEN, SYDVKM. The CDR3 runs 15 residues. V dropped 4 bases and J dropped 4; count of bases not matched to a gene: 4. Here the CDR3 DNA reads TGTGCCAGCAGTTCCACTAGCGGGGGGCGAGAGACCCAGTACTTC. This gives the protein CASSSTSGGRETQYF.

The chain couples TRBV5-4 to TRBJ1-2, with 7 bases identical to TRBD1. CDR1 is SGHNT, CDR2 YYREEE, per germline (reference sequence). This CDR3 region has 14 residues. V was pared by 4 bases and J by 1 base, with 4 bases of the junction left unmatched. CDR3 amino acids: CASSPTGNNYGYTF. The CDR3 DNA reads TGTGCCAGCAGCCCGACAGGGAATAACTATGGCTACACCTTC.

This clonotype was observed a few times. V is TRBV19 and J is TRBJ1-5; 8 nucleotides line up with TRBD1. This CDR3 contains 13 residues. V lost 4 bases to trimming and J lost 5 bases; unmatched junction nucleotides: 1. Germline assignment: CDR1 LNHDA and CDR2 SQIVND (reference sequence). The CDR3 protein is CASSTQGDQPQHF. The CDR3 DNA is TGTGCCAGTAGTACACAGGGGGATCAGCCCCAGCATTTT.

This clonotype occurred many times. The chain recombines TRBV7-8 with TRBJ2-3; D perhaps matches TRBD2 (5 bases). V lost 5 bases and J 2 bases, leaving 17 bases between the germline ends. The CDR3 covers 16 residues. Germline CDR1 and CDR2: SGHVS and FQNEAQ. This CDR3 is CASSPGGLGNTDTQYF. CDR3 bases: TGTGCCAGCAGCCCGGGCGGGCTAGGGAACACAGATACGCAGTATTTT.

In this sample, this clonotype turned up many times. The chain links TRBV24-1 to TRBJ1-4; TRBD1 matches 7 bases. V was clipped by 4 bases and J by 8 bases; unmatched bases: 12. The CDR3 runs to 16 residues. Germline values: CDR1 KGHDR, CDR2 SFDVKD. The CDR3: CATSDTKRDRGEKLFF. The CDR3 coding sequence is TGTGCCACCAGTGACACAAAGAGGGACAGAGGCGAAAAACTGTTTTTT.

This clonotype was counted a few times. Mismatch with germline at one junction end may stem from a read error. The rearrangement links TRBV7-7 to TRBJ2-1; TRBD2 agrees at 8 bases. CDR3 length: 16 residues. Germline CDR1 SSHAT, CDR2 FNYEAQ (reference sequence). The CDR3 loop is CASSSPGGSGAGEQFF. In DNA form, the CDR3 reads TGTGCTAGCAGCTCCCCAGGTGGTAGCGGGGCGGGTGAGCAGTTCTTC.

This clonotype was recorded a few times. The J gene is TRBJ1-3, the V gene TRBV30; D is perhaps TRBD1 (5 bases). The CDR3 covers 15 residues. Germline V gene lookup returns CDR1 GTSNPN and CDR2 SVGIG (reference sequence). V was clipped by 1 base and J by 3 bases, with 13 bases between them. CDR3 amino acids: CAWSGARGRGNTIYF. CDR3 nucleotide sequence: TGTGCCTGGAGTGGGGCTCGGGGCCGTGGAAACACCATATATTTT.

This clonotype was seen repeatedly, ten times or more. This chain uses TRBV19 with TRBJ2-5; 9 bases match TRBD2. Germline CDR1 LNHDA, CDR2 SQIVND (reference sequence). The CDR3 consists of 13 residues. The ends lost 8 bases at V and 6 bases at J; junction bases unmatched: 7. The CDR3: CASQERGAKTQYF. CDR3 DNA: TGTGCCAGTCAAGAGCGGGGGGCAAAGACCCAGTACTTC.

The chain employs TRBV6-5 and TRBJ2-7; TRBD1 matches at 7 bases. The CDR3 has 13 amino acids. The V segment lost 4 bases and the J segment 6 bases; nucleotides outside the gene matches: 6. The V gene's germline CDR1 is MNHEY and CDR2 SVGAGI. The CDR3 sequence: CASSSTGVREQYF. CDR3 in DNA: TGTGCCAGCAGTTCAACAGGGGTACGCGAGCAGTACTTC.

This clonotype appeared many times. The rearrangement uses TRBV27 and TRBJ1-5, with D hard to call. Germline V gene lookup returns CDR1 MNHEY and CDR2 SMNVEV (reference sequence). This CDR3 is 14 amino acids long. Trimming left V 8 bases short and J 2 bases short, with 13 bases between. CDR3 nucleotide sequence: TGTGCCAGCGCTCGAGGTTTGGGCAATCAGCCCCAGCATTTT. This encodes CASARGLGNQPQHF.

The chain carries TRBV24-1 and TRBJ2-7; D unclear. CDR1 and CDR2 (germline): KGHDR, SFDVKD. CDR3 size: 12 residues. Trimming cost V 5 bases and J 3 bases, with 7 bases left between them. CDR3 amino acids: CATSAGGYEQYF. The DNA of the CDR3 is TGTGCCACCAGTGCGGGCGGCTACGAGCAGTACTTC.

This clonotype was seen a handful of times. CDR3 nucleotide sequence: TGCAGTGCCGTGCGGGAGAGCTCCTACGAGCAGTACTTC. It specifies CSAVRESSYEQYF. This chain links TRBV20-1 with TRBJ2-7; 7 bases are a match to TRBD2. V lost 6 bases to trimming and J lost 0 bases; unmatched junction nucleotides: 5. The germline gives CDR1 DFQATT, CDR2 SNEGSKA (reference sequence). The CDR3 loop spans 13 amino acids.